Listed here are 4 T cell receptor beta chains from one sample, sequenced in a study of shared clonotypes between healthy human individuals. It was CD45RO-negative cells, positively selected for CCR7, that made up naive CD8 cells, with terminally differentiated effector memory CD45RA+ cells excluded. The repertoire was sequenced with immunoSEQ multiplex PCR; TCRdb's copy has only in-frame clones and lacks some. The repertoire holds 760,000 or so clones, with just over 95% as singletons. The sequencing input was naive CD8+ T cells sorted from blood. These receptors were obtained from a man aged 25-45 years in good health.

Here the CDR3 DNA reads TGTGCCAGCAGCTTAGGAGCGGGGAACACTGAAGCTTTCTTT. It is translated as CASSLGAGNTEAFF. V usage is TRBV7-8 and J usage is TRBJ1-1; D is uncertain. The ends were cut back, 1 base at V and 1 base at J, with 7 bases in the middle. This CDR3 has 14 amino acids. From germline, CDR1 is SGHVS and CDR2 FQNEAQ.

The CDR3 spells CASSPLAGGYTGELFF. The CDR3 DNA is TGTGCCAGCAGCCCTCTAGCGGGAGGGTACACCGGGGAGCTGTTTTTT. The chain combines TRBV7-8 with TRBJ2-2, with 12 bases identical to TRBD2. V trimming: 5 bases; J trimming: 3 bases; junction bases outside the gene matches: 4. Germline CDR1 is SGHVS and CDR2 is FQNEAQ. This CDR3 is 16 amino acids long.

About this clone: An end of the junction does not agree with germline; a read error may underlie this. The chain has TRBV4-3 and TRBJ2-5; D perhaps matches TRBD1 (5 bases). The length of the CDR3 is 16 residues. Germline V gene data show CDR1 as LGHNA and CDR2 as YSLEER. CDR3 DNA sequence: TGCGCCAGCAGCGAAGACATCGGTAGCAAGGGGAAGACCCAGTACTTC. Protein sequence: CASSEDIGSKGKTQYF.

The CDR3 DNA follows: TGCGCCAGCAGCCCTGGGACCAAGGGGCAGTTCTTC. Translation gives CASSPGTKGQFF. J is TRBJ2-1 and V is TRBV4-1, with D tentatively TRBD1 or TRBD2 (5 bases each). The length of the CDR3 is 12 residues. Germline loops: CDR1 MGHRA, CDR2 YSYEKL. The V and J ends lost 4 bases and 12 bases respectively, with 13 bases between them.